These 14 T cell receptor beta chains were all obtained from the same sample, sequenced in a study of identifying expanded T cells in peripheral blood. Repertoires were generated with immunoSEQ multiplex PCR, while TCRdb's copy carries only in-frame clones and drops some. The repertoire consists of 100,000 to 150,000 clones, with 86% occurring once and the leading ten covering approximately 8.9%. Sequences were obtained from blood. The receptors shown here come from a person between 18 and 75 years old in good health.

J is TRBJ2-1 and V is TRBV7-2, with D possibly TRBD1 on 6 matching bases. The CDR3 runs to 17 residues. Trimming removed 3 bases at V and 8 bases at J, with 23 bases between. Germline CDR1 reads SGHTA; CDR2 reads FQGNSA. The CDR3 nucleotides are TGTGCCAGCAGCTTGAGGCTTGGGCAGGGGCCTTTCGATGAGCAGTTCTTC. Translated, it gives CASSLRLGQGPFDEQFF.

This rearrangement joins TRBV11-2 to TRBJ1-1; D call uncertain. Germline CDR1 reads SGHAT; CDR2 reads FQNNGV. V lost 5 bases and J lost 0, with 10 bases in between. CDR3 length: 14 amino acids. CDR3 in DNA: TGTGCCAGCAGCGGCCGGGATCTGAACACTGAAGCTTTCTTT. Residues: CASSGRDLNTEAFF.

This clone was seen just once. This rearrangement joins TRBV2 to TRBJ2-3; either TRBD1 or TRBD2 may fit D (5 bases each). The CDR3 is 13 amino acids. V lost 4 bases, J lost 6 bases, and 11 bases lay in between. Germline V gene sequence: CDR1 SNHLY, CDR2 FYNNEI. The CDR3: CASSASGTDTQYF. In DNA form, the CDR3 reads TGTGCCAGCAGTGCTTCGGGGACGGATACGCAGTATTTT.

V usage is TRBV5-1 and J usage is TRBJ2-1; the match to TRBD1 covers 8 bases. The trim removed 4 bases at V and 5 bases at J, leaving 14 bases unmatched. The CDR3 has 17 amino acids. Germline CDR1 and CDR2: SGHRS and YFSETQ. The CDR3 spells CASSPRTGTGFHNEQFF. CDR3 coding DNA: TGCGCCAGCAGCCCCAGGACAGGGACAGGTTTCCACAATGAGCAGTTCTTC. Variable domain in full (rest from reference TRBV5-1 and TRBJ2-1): KAGVTQTPRYLIKTRGQQVTLSCSPISGHRSVSWYQQTPGQGLQFLFEYFSETQRNKGNFPGRFSGRQFSNSRSEMNVSTLELGDSALYLCASSPRTGTGFHNEQFFGPGTRLTVL.

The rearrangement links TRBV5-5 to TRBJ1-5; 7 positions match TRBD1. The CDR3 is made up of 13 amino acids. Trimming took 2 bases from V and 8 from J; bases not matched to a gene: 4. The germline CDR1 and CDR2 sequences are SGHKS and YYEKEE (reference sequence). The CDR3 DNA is TGTGCCAGCAGCTTAACAGGGGCAGAGCCCCAGCATTTT. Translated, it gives CASSLTGAEPQHF.

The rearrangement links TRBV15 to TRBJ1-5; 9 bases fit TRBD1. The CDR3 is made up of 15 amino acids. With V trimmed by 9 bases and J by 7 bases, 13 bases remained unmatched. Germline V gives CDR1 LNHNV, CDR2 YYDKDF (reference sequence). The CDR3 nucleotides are TGTGCCACTTTAAGTGGAGGACAGGGGCCGCAGCCCCAGCATTTT. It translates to CATLSGGQGPQPQHF.

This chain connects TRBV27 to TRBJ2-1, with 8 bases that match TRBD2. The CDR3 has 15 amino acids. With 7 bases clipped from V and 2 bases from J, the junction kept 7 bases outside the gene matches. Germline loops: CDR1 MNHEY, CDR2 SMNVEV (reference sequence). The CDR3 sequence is CASKLGGGTYNEQFF. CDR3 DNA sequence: TGTGCCAGCAAACTCGGCGGGGGGACCTACAATGAGCAGTTCTTC.

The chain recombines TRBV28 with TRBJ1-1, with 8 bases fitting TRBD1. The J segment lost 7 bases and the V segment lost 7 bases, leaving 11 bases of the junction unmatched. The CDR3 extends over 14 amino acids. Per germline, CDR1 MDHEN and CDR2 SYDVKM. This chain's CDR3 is CASISVTGGNEAFF. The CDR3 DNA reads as TGTGCCAGCATATCCGTCACAGGGGGTAATGAAGCTTTCTTT. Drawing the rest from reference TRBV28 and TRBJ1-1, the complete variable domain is DVKVTQSSRYLVKRTGEKVFLECVQDMDHENMFWYRQDPGLGLRLIYFSYDVKMKEKGDIPEGYSVSREKKERFSLILESASTNQTSMYLCASISVTGGNEAFFGQGTRLTVV.

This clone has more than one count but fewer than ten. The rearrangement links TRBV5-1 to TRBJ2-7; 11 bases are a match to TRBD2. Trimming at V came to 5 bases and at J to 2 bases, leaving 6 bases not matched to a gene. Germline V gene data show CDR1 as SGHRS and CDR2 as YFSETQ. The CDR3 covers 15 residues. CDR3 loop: CASSTSGSVTYEQYF. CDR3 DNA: TGCGCCAGCAGTACTAGCGGGAGTGTTACCTACGAGCAGTACTTC.

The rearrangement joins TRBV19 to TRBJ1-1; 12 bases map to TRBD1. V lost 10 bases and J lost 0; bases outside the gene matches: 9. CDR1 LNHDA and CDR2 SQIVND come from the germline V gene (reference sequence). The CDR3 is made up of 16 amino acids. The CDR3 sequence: CATRGTGGHLNTEAFF. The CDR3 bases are TGTGCCACTCGGGGGACAGGGGGCCACTTGAACACTGAAGCTTTCTTT. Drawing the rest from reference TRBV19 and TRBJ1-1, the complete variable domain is DGGITQSPKYLFRKEGQNVTLSCEQNLNHDAMYWYRQDPGQGLRLIYYSQIVNDFQKGDIAEGYSVSREKKESFPLTVTSAQKNPTAFYLCATRGTGGHLNTEAFFGQGTRLTVV.

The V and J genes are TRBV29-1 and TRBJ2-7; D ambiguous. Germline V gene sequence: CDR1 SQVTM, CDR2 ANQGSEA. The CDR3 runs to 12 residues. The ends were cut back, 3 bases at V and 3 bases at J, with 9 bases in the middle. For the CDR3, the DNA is TGCAGCGTTGATGGACCAAACTACGAGCAGTACTTC. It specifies CSVDGPNYEQYF.

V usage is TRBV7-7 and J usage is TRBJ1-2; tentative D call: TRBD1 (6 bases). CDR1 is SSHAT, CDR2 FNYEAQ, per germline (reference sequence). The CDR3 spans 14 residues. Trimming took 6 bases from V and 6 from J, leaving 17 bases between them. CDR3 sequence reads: CASRSSGTYDGYTF. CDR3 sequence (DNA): TGTGCCAGCAGATCGAGCGGGACATACGATGGCTACACCTTC. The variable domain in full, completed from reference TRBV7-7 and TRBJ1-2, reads GAGVSQSPRYKVTKRGQDVTLRCDPISSHATLYWYQQALGQGPEFLTYFNYEAQPDKSGLPSDRFSAERPEGSISTLTIQRTEQRDSAMYRCASRSSGTYDGYTFGSGTRLTVV.

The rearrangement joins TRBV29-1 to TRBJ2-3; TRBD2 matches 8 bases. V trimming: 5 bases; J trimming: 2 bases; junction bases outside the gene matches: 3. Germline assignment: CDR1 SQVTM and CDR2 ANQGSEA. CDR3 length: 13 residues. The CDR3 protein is CSVRTSNTDTQYF. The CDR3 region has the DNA TGCAGCGTTAGGACTAGCAACACAGATACGCAGTATTTT.

CDR3 coding DNA: TGTGCCTGGAGTAGAGGGTTTGATCAGCCCCAGCATTTT. Its protein is CAWSRGFDQPQHF. V is TRBV30 and J is TRBJ1-5; D gene unclear. The CDR3 totals 13 residues. V was trimmed by 2 bases and J by 5 bases, leaving 10 bases between them. Germline values: CDR1 GTSNPN, CDR2 SVGIG (reference sequence).